The clone carrying this TCR beta chain was picked up many times. This sample is drawn from a study of response to subunit inactivated influenza vaccine. One entry per CDR3 protein, called by TCRdb with MiXCR from the RT-PCR reads. The sample comprises about 570,000 distinct CDR3 sequences, 11% of which are singletons, and about 10% rests with the top ten. These same data were also listed under a study on T cells expressing NK-cell markers. That study adds: Beta-chain TCR cDNA was generated via 5'RACE template switching with UMIs.

The receptor was isolated from a man aged 50 to 59 who received an inactivated influenza vaccine. This material consisted of PBMCs from blood, taken on the day of vaccination.

The CDR3, as DNA: TGTGCCAGCAGTTGGGCCCGGGGGGCCCTCAATGAGCAGTTCTTC. This sequence encodes CASSWARGALNEQFF. The chain joins TRBV12-3 or TRBV12-4 to TRBJ2-1, with D maybe TRBD2 (7 bases). The CDR3 totals 15 residues. Trimming removed 4 bases from V and 6 bases from J, with 16 bases in between.